The TCR beta chain described here comes from a study of control samples from healthy donors and cancer patients. CDR1 is SEHNR, CDR2 FQNEAQ, per germline (reference sequence). The CDR3 is 13 amino acids. V dropped 3 bases and J dropped 3 bases, with 8 bases sitting between them. Sequencing was performed with immunoSEQ multiplex PCR; in TCRdb, only in-frame clones are kept and a portion is missing. The sample lists approximately 100,000 clones, about 89% seen once, with more than 7% in the top ten. The sequenced sample consisted of blood. This clonotype originated in a man aged 30-40 years in good health. The chain has TRBV7-9 and TRBJ1-2, with a tentative D call TRBD1 (5 bases). CDR3 bases: TGTGCCAGCAGCTTCGGAGGGGACTATGGCTACACCTTC. It codes for CASSFGGDYGYTF.